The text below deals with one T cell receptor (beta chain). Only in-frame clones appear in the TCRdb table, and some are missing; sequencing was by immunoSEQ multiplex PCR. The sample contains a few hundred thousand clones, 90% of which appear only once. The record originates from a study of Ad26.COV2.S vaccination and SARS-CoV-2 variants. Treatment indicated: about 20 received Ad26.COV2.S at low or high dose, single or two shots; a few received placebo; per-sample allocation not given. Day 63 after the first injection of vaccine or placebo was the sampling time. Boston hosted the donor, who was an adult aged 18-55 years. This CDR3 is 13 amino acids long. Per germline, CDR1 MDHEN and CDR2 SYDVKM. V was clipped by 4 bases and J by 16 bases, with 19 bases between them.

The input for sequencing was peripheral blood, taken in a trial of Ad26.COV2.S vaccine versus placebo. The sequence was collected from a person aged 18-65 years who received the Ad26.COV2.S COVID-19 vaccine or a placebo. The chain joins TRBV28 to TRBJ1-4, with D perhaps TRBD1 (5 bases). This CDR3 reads CASSYPGDPATFF. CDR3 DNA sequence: TGTGCCAGCAGTTACCCCGGGGACCCAGCGACGTTTTTT.